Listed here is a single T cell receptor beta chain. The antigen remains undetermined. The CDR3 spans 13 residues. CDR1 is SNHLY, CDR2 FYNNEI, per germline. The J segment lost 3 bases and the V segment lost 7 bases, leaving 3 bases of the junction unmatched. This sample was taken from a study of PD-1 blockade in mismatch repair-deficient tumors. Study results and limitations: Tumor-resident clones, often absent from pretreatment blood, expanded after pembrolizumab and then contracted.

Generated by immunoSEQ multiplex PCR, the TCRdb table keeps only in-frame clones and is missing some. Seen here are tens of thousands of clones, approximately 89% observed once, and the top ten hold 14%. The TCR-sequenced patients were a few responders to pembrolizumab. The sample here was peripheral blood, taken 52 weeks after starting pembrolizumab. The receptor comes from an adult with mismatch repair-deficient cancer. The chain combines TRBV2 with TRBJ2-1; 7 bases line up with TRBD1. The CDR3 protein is CASTRDSYNEQFF. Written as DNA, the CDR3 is TGTGCCAGCACACGGGACAGCTACAATGAGCAGTTCTTC. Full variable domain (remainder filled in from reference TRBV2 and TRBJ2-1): EPEVTQTPSHQVTQMGQEVILRCVPISNHLYFYWYRQILGQKVEFLVSFYNNEISEKSEIFDDQFSVERPDGSNFTLKIRSTKLEDSAMYFCASTRDSYNEQFFGPGTRLTVL.